The table lists the clone carrying this T cell receptor beta chain with a count of one. The target antigen is unknown. This sample was included in a study of cytomegalovirus exposure and HLA in healthy donors. The study, taken as a whole, reports: The study designated 150 to 200 TCR beta chains cytomegalovirus-associated. Later work associated over 15,000 TCR beta sequences with HLA alleles at 0.05 false discovery rate.

The CDR3 sequence is 16 residues long. V was clipped by 1 base and J by 5 bases; unmatched bases: 8. The V gene's germline CDR1 is SGHTA and CDR2 FQGNSA. The PCR had 60 Vbeta and 13 Jbeta primers. The protocol was immunoSEQ multiplex PCR, while the TCRdb copy is restricted to in-frame clones and leaves out a portion. The sample has 100,000 to 150,000 clones; around four fifths are singletons. The chain couples TRBV7-2 to TRBJ2-5; 9 bases line up with TRBD2. This receptor was obtained from a boy aged 5-17 years in good health and CMV-seronegative. Sequenced input: PBMCs. DNA of the CDR3: TGTGCCAGCAGCTTAGGGGCGGGAGGGCCGCGGGAGACCCAGTACTTC. Amino acids: CASSLGAGGPRETQYF.